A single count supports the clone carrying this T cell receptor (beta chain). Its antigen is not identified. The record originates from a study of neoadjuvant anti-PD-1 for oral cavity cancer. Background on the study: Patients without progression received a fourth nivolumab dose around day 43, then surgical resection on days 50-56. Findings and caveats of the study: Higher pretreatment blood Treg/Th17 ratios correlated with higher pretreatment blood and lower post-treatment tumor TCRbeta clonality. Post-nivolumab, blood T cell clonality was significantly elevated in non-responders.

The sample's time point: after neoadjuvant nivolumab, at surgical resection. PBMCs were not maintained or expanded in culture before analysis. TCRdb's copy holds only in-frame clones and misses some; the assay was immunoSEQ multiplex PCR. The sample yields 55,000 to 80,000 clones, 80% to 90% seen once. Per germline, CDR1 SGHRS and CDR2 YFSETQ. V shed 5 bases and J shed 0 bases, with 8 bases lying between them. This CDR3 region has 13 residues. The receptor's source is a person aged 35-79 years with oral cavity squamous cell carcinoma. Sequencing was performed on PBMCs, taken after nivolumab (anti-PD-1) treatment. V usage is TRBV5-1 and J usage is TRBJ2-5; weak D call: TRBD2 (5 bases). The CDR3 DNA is TGCGCCAGCAGTCTGGACTACCAAGAGACCCAGTACTTC. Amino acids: CASSLDYQETQYF.